The entry below describes one TCR beta chain. There is no known antigen for this receptor. No base qualities exist here, and no much larger clone lies one base off it. The data stem from a study of neoadjuvant anti-PD-1 for oral cavity cancer (dated by TCRdb to the early 2020s). Describing the broader study: Before undergoing curative-intent surgical resection, most patients got three to four biweekly nivolumab doses at 3 mg/kg. Patients without progression received a fourth nivolumab dose around day 43 and underwent definitive surgical resection on days 50-56. Responders were defined as patients with complete response, partial response or stable disease by RECIST 1.1; non-responders were defined as patients with progression. A 33% response rate was observed in the parent correlative cohort, in which about a dozen patients were included.

CDR1 is given as ENHRY and CDR2 as SYGVKD, both from the germline V gene. The CDR3 measures 14 amino acids from cysteine to phenylalanine. Here the CDR3 DNA is all that survives: 42 bases in frame from base 1. V loses 3 bases of germline sequence and J loses 8 bases, and the interval between the two ends is 16 bases. For deep sequencing, each PBMC sample was run in six replicates, with libraries mostly built from about 0.45 ug of input genomic DNA. The immunoSEQ hsTCRbeta kit was used to prepare TCRbeta libraries according to the manufacturer's instructions. The finished libraries were brought together in one pool at approximately 3.2 nM, which was then read using an Illumina NovaSeq 6000 S4 flow cell. Per the authors' processing: The immunoSEQ Analyzer handled quality control and preprocessing of the raw data. The analysis was limited to productive rearrangements, and each clonotype was defined by a unique CDR3 amino acid sequence. Repertoire clonality was estimated as the Gini-Simpson index, which was computed with the R package tcR. Student's t test was used to compare Gini indices, and Pearson correlation was used to assess associations with tumor size change. The table comes from immuneACCESS by way of TCRdb, which keeps in-frame sequences with V and J called. Part of the clones is missing from these tables; in studies checked, under half for an unresolved V gene and the rest for unknown reasons. The DNA was the basis for D and trimming; V, J and clone size are from that table. In this sample the table shows about 12,000 clones, 71% of which occur a single time. The top ten clonotypes cover about 2.3% of the sample.

The time point label corresponds to: after neoadjuvant nivolumab, at surgical resection. Patients were newly diagnosed with stage II-IVA oral cavity squamous cell carcinoma and had received no prior systemic or radiation treatment. The cohort consisted of patients with HPV-negative, locally advanced oral cavity squamous cell carcinoma. Peripheral blood mononuclear cells were analyzed directly and were not maintained or expanded in culture. Samples came from a longitudinal correlative study of a single-arm phase II trial of neoadjuvant nivolumab in oral cavity squamous cell carcinoma. Genomic DNA-based TCRbeta sequencing was performed on subject-matched pre- and post-treatment PBMCs and tumors from three responders and three non-responders. Peripheral blood mononuclear cells were collected before nivolumab treatment and again after treatment, at the time of surgery. Genomic DNA was isolated from PBMCs using the Maxwell RSC DNA from Cells kit.

Findings and caveats that apply to the study as a whole: Higher pretreatment blood Treg/Th17 ratios correlated with higher pretreatment blood TCRbeta clonality and lower post-treatment tumor TCRbeta clonality. TCR analyses included only a few patients per response group, and the authors called for larger cohorts for validation. After neoadjuvant nivolumab, significantly higher T cell clonality (Gini index) was found within PBMCs in non-responders than in responders.

This clonotype was obtained from a person aged 40 to 85 with oral cavity squamous cell carcinoma. The sample in question was PBMCs, obtained after nivolumab (anti-PD-1) treatment. The chain employs TRBV10-3 and TRBJ1-2; confidence is insufficient to name the D gene. The DNA sequence reads TGTGCCATCAGTGACTCCGGGTCCAGAAGCGGCTACACCTTC. The translation is CAISDSGSRSGYTF.